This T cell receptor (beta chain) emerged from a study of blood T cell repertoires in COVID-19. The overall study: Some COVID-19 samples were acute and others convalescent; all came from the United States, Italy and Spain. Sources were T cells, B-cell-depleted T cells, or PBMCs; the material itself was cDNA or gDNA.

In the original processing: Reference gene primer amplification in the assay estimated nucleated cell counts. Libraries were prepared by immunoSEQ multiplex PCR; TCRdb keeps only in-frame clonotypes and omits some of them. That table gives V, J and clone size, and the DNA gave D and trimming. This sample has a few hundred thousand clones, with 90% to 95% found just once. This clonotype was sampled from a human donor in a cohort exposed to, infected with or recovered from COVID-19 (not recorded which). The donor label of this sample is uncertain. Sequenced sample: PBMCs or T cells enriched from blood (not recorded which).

CDR3 DNA sequence: TGTGCCAGCAGCGTAGCTGGCGGGGGGCACTCCAGGGAGCTGTTTTTT. Translated, it gives CASSVAGGGHSRELFF. The V gene is TRBV9, the J gene TRBJ2-2; TRBD2 aligns across 8 bases. The V and J ends lost 0 bases and 9 bases, in that order; junction bases with no gene match: 10. Germline CDR1 and CDR2: SGDLS and YYNGEE. The CDR3 runs to 16 residues.